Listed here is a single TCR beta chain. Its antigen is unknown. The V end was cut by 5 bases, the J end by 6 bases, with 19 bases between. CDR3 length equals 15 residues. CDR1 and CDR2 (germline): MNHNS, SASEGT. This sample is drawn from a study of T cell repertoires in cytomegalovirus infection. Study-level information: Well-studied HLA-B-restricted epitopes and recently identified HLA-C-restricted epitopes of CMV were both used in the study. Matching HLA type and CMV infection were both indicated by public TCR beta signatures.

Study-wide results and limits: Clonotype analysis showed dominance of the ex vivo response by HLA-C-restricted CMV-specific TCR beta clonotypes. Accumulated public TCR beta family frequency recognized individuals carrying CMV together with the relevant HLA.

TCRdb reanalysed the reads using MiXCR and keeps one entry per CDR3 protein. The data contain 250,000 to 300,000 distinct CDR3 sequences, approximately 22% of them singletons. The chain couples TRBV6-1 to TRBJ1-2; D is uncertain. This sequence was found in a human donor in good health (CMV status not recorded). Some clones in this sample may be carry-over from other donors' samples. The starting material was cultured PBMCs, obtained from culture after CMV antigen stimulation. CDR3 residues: CASSPLGSIGNGYTF. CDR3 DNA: TGTGCCAGCAGTCCGCTGGGGTCGATAGGGAATGGCTACACCTTC.